This T cell receptor beta chain was recovered during a study of T-cell memory formation after mild COVID-19. Study results and limitations: Within pre-infection memory, some responding clones were found, suggesting cross-reactive memory joined. Contracting CD4+ clones lay largely in CM and EM, with CD8+ ones residing in EMRA.

The junction had 13 bases not matched to a gene; V was cut back by 6 bases and J by 0 bases. The CDR3 sequence is 17 residues long. With regard to this clonotype: Its specificity is not known.

TCR alpha and TCR beta cDNA libraries carrying sample barcodes and UMIs were produced by 5'RACE using constant-segment primers. MiXCR was run by TCRdb on the 5' RACE reads, yielding one entry per CDR3 protein. The profile shows 150,000 to 200,000 distinct CDR3 sequences, about 14% of them singletons. The receptor was derived from an adult woman who had mild COVID-19 (a few samples of this study predate the infection). Cell type and time point are not known. The rearrangement links TRBV12-3 or TRBV12-4 to TRBJ1-2, with 7 bases fitting TRBD1. Sequencing input: PBMCs or a T cell subset sorted from them (not recorded which). The CDR3 DNA sequence: TGTGCCAGCAGGGAGGACAGGAGAGACCTAGCTAACTATGGCTACACCTTC. This codes for CASREDRRDLANYGYTF.